This T cell receptor beta chain was obtained from a study of shared clonotypes between healthy human individuals. This clone was recorded once. The target antigen is unknown. Other nucleotide sequences from this sample produce the same CDR3. In the naive CD8 group, cells lacked CD45RO and were positively selected for CCR7, so terminally differentiated effector memory CD45RA+ cells were left out. Study-wide results and limits: The sampled material consisted only of blood, and tissue repertoires are likely to differ.

Profiling relied on immunoSEQ multiplex PCR, and the TCRdb table lists in-frame clones only, not all of them. The sample carries 660,000 or so clones, roughly 95% recorded once. Germline assignment: CDR1 MGHRA and CDR2 YSYEKL. The length of the CDR3 is 15 residues. The germline V and J ends were trimmed by 1 base and 0 bases, with 7 bases remaining between them. The clonotype originates from a woman in her thirties in good health. Sequenced input: naive CD8+ T cells sorted from blood. The genes are TRBV4-1 and TRBJ1-5; D is unclear. The CDR3 sequence is CASSQGRTSNQPQHF. Here the CDR3 DNA reads TGCGCCAGCAGCCAAGGGCGTACTAGCAATCAGCCCCAGCATTTT.